This T cell receptor beta chain was sequenced in a study of immune evolution from preneoplasia to lung adenocarcinoma. Findings and caveats of the study: Normal lung had the highest top T cell clone frequencies. T cell clonality was higher in KRAS-mutant than EGFR-mutant or wild-type nodules.

In this sample, this clone turned up once. Its target is unknown. Data came from immunoSEQ multiplex PCR; TCRdb stores just in-frame clones and leaves some out. The table shows several thousand clones, with approximately 78% occurring only once. Patients had resection in Japan or China between about 2014 and 2018. Two lung cancer pathologists independently confirmed each histologic diagnosis. The receptor was derived from a donor older than 65 with lung adenocarcinoma. Source material: FFPE lung adenocarcinoma in situ tissue.

The CDR3 nucleotides read TGTGCCAGCAGCTTAGGGCCGACTAGCGGGAGGATAGCTACCGGGGAGCTGTTTTTT. Protein product: CASSLGPTSGRIATGELFF. The V and J genes are TRBV7-8 and TRBJ2-2, with 13 bases that match TRBD2. The CDR3 contains 19 residues. Germline-derived CDR1 and CDR2 are SGHVS and FQNEAQ. Losses at the gene ends were 1 base for V and 5 bases for J; bases not matched to a gene: 10. Using reference TRBV7-8 and TRBJ2-2 for the parts outside the CDR3, the full variable domain is GAGVSQSPRYKVAKRGQDVALRCDPISGHVSLFWYQQALGQGPEFLTYFQNEAQLDKSGLPSDRFFAERPEGSVSTLKIQRTQQEDSAVYLCASSLGPTSGRIATGELFFGEGSRLTVL.